This is a list of T cell receptor beta chains from one sample in a study of shared clonotypes between healthy human individuals. Sequencing was performed with immunoSEQ multiplex PCR; in TCRdb, only in-frame clones are kept and a portion is missing. The table shows about 1 million clones, with about 75% occurring only once. The sequencing sample was made of memory CD4+ T cells sorted from blood. These receptor sequences come from a man younger than 35 in good health. Each CDR3 is given without its conserved first and last residue.

TRBJ2-3,TRBV28,ASSSSTSGVRTDTQY
TRBJ1-1,TRBV30,AWSVGHGTEAF
TRBJ1-3,TRBV18,ASSPGQSYGNTIY
TRBJ2-3,TRBV5-1,ASSLASGAVTDTQY
TRBJ2-5,TRBV2,ASSGSGTRGETQY
TRBJ2-3,TRBV5-4,ASSPTGSDTQY
TRBJ2-7,TRBV5-1,ASSLGTTAYEQY
TRBJ2-5,TRBV5-6,ASTRLGETQY
TRBJ1-5,TRBV19,ASSIGRAGNDQPQH
TRBJ1-4,TRBV4-3,ASSQGQGSSLANEKLF
TRBJ1-5,TRBV28,ASSFGTGVIQPQH
TRBJ2-1,TRBV27,ASSLSGSYRGEQF
TRBJ2-1,TRBV7-9,ASSFPDRANEQF
TRBJ2-3,TRBV11-2,ASSPIQADTQY
TRBJ2-2,TRBV6-6,ASSYGGDTGELF
TRBJ2-3,TRBV5-4,ASSPGLAGDKDTQY
TRBJ1-5,TRBV11-3,ASSLWPPQHDQPQH
TRBJ2-3,TRBV10-1,ASSETRLSDTQY
TRBJ2-1,TRBV5-1,ASTGRERNEQF
TRBJ1-1,TRBV5-4,ASSTGQGTTEAF
TRBJ2-5,TRBV9,ASSHGQPGPGTQY
TRBJ1-5,TRBV28,ASSSFYGGPQH
TRBJ1-2,TRBV5-1,ASSLFSGRYGYT
TRBJ2-1,TRBV9,ASSPTGPSGRNEQF
TRBJ2-1,TRBV10-2,ASLWGGSNEQF
TRBJ1-5,TRBV5-8,ASSSKGGAKGNQPQH
TRBJ2-3,TRBV4-1,ASSQADRLGTDTQY
TRBJ1-4,TRBV5-1,ASSPWSGGPNEKLF
TRBJ1-2,TRBV6-5,ASSYGGRLDGYT
TRBJ1-5,TRBV7-2,ASSPEGYSNQPQH
TRBJ1-2,TRBV10-3,AISETGQNYGYT
TRBJ2-7,TRBV6-6,ASKEGPRYEQY